This entry describes one T cell receptor beta chain. Its cognate antigen is unknown. In the ViraFEST assay, antigen-specific CD4+ clonotypes were identified by expansion after peptide-pool stimulation. CD4+ T cells were isolated after around 10 days of culture. The data were produced by immunoSEQ multiplex PCR, yet TCRdb's version contains in-frame clones alone and is incomplete. The table shows 20,000 to 25,000 clones, with 73% occurring only once. The data belong to a study of vaccination effects on CD4 cells after COVID-19. Study-wide results and limits: Substantial clonal contraction characterized both infection- and vaccine-induced clones late after vaccination.

The CDR3 extends over 12 amino acids. Germline V gene lookup returns CDR1 MDHEN and CDR2 SYDVKM. Between the trimmed V and J ends, which lost 5 bases and 1 base, there was a span of 3 bases. The sequence was collected from a human donor who received a COVID-19 vaccine. The chain carries TRBV28 and TRBJ1-3; D unclear. The source was CD4+ T cells from PBMCs cultured with HCoV-229E spike peptides, collected before COVID-19 vaccination. This CDR3 is CASSVSGNTIYF. In DNA, the CDR3 is TGTGCCAGCAGTGTGTCTGGAAACACCATATATTTT.